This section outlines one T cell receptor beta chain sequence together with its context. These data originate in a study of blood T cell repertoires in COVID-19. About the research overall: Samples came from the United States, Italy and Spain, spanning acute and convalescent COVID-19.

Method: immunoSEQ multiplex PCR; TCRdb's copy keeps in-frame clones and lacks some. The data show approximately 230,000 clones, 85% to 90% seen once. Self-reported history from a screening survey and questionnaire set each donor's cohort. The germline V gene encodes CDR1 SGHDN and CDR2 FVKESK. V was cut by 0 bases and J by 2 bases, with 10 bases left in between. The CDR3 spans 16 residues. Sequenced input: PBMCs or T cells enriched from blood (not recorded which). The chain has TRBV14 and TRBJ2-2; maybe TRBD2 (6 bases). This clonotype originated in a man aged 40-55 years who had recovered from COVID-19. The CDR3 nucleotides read TGTGCCAGCAGCCAAGATTTCGGGAGCAACACCGGGGAGCTGTTTTTT. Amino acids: CASSQDFGSNTGELFF.